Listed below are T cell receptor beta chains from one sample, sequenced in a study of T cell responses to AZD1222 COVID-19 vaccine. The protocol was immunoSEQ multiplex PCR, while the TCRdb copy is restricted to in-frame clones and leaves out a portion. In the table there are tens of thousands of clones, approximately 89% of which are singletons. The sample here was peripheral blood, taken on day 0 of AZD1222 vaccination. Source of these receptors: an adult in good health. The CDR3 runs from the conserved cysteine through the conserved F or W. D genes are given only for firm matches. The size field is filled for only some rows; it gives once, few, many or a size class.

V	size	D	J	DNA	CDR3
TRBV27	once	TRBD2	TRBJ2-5	TGTGCCAGCAGTGGAGGACTAGGTTTGGGGCAAGAGACCCAGTACTTC	CASSGGLGLGQETQYF
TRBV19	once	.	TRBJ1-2	TGTGCCAGTAGTAGTCCGAGGGGAGACAGGTCCGACTATGGCTACACCTTC	CASSSPRGDRSDYGYTF
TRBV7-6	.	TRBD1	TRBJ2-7	TGTGCCAGCAGCTTAGAAACCCCGCAGGGGGCCTCCTACGAGCAGTACTTC	CASSLETPQGASYEQYF
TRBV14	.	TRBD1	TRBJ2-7	TGTGCCAGCAGCCCGACAGGGCGGATGGGGGAGCAGTACTTC	CASSPTGRMGEQYF
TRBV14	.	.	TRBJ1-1	TGTGCCAGCAGCCAAGGCTACGGGCGCACTGAAGCTTTCTTT	CASSQGYGRTEAFF
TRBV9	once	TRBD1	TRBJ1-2	TGTGCCAGCAGCGTAGCGGGACAGGGGAACTATGGCTACACCTTC	CASSVAGQGNYGYTF
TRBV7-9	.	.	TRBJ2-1	TGTGCCAGCACCAAGGGAGGGACAGTCGAGAATGAGCAGTTCTTC	CASTKGGTVENEQFF
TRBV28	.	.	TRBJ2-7	TGTGCCAGCAGCCTAGGTCAGGGCGAGCAGTACTTC	CASSLGQGEQYF
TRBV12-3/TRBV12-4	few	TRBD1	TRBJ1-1	TGTGCCAGCAGTTCCGACAGGGGTGAAGCTTTCTTT	CASSSDRGEAFF
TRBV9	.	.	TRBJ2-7	TGTGCCAGCAGCCCCCTAACGGGAACCTACGAGCAGTACTTC	CASSPLTGTYEQYF
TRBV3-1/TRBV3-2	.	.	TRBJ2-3	TGTGCCAGCAGCCAACGATCCCTGATCAGGGGTTCCACAGATACGCAGTATTTT	CASSQRSLIRGSTDTQYF
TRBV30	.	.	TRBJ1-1	TGTGCCTGGAGTGTTAGCGGCAGGGGCACTGAAGCTTTCTTT	CAWSVSGRGTEAFF
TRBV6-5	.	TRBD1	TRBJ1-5	TGTGCCAGCAGGGAGATGACAGGGTCGAATCAGCCCCAGCATTTT	CASREMTGSNQPQHF
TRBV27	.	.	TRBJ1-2	TGTGCCAGCAGACCCCAGACAGTCAACTATGGCTACACCTTC	CASRPQTVNYGYTF
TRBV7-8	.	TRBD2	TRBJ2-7	TGTGCCACCACTGTGGCTAGCGGGAGAATAGTCCACGAGCAGTACTTC	CATTVASGRIVHEQYF
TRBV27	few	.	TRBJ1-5	TGTGCCAGCAGCCGGGCAGGGTCAAGTCAGCCCCAGCATTTT	CASSRAGSSQPQHF
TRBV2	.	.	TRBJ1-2	TGTGCCAGCAGTGCCGCGCTGTCTAGGGGTCGGGCCGGCTACACCTTC	CASSAALSRGRAGYTF
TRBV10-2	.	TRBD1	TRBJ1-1	TGCGCCAGCAGCTACGGGACAGGGTACGGCACTGAAGCTTTCTTT	CASSYGTGYGTEAFF
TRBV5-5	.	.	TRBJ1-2	TGTGCCAGCAGCTTGGACAGGCAGACCTATGGCTACACCTTC	CASSLDRQTYGYTF
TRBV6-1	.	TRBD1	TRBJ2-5	TGTGCCAGCAGTGAACGGGGCAGGGGGCAGGGGACCCAGTACTTC	CASSERGRGQGTQYF
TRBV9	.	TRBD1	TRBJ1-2	TGTGCCAGCAGCTTCCAGGGCGGACAGGGATATGGCTACACCTTC	CASSFQGGQGYGYTF
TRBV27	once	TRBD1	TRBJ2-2	TGTGCCAGCAGTGGGACAGGGTGGGCCGGGGAGCTGTTTTTT	CASSGTGWAGELFF
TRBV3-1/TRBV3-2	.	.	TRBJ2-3	TGTGCCAGCAGCCAAGGGGAGGCGGATACGCAGTATTTT	CASSQGEADTQYF
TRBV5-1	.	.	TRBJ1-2	TGCGCCAGCAGCCTCGGGCAGGGAGATGGCTACACCTTC	CASSLGQGDGYTF
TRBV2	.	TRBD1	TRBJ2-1	TGTGCCAGCAGTAACAGGGGGAATGAGCAGTTCTTC	CASSNRGNEQFF
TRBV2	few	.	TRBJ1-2	TGTGCCAGCAGTGAAGCAGGTGGCAGGGAACGTGGCTACACCTTC	CASSEAGGRERGYTF
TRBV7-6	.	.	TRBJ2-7	TGTGCCAGCAGCCCAACCCAGCCGGGACCCTCCTACGAGCAGTACTTC	CASSPTQPGPSYEQYF
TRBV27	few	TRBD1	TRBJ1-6	TGTGCCAGCAGTTTTGGAACAGGGGTTAATTCACCCCTCCACTTT	CASSFGTGVNSPLHF
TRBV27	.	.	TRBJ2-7	TGTGCCAGCAGTCCCCAGGTGGGCACAGACTACGAGCAGTACTTC	CASSPQVGTDYEQYF
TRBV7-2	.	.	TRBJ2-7	TGTGCCAGCAGCTTAAGTTCCGGGACGGGATCCTACGAGCAGTACTTC	CASSLSSGTGSYEQYF
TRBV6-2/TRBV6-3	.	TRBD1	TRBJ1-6	TGTGCCAGCAGTTACGGGACAGGGAACAATTCACCCCTCCACTTT	CASSYGTGNNSPLHF
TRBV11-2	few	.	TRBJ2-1	TGTGCCAGCGGCACTCTCATTGTGAATGAGCAGTTCTTC	CASGTLIVNEQFF
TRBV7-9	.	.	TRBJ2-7	TGTGCCAGCAGCTTAGCGATTAGCTCCTACGAGCAGTACTTC	CASSLAISSYEQYF
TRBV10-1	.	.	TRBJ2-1	TGCGCCAGCAGTGAGGGGGGAAACAATGAGCAGTTCTTC	CASSEGGNNEQFF
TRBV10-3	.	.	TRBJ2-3	TGTGCCGCCCAGCGGTACTTCACAGATACGCAGTATTTT	CAAQRYFTDTQYF
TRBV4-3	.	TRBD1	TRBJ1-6	TGCGCCAGCAGCCAGACAGGGAATAATTCACCCCTCCACTTT	CASSQTGNNSPLHF